Sequencing of this TCR beta chain was carried out in a study of T-cell memory formation after mild COVID-19. On the study more broadly: Largely, TCR clusters stayed within a single donor. Study outcomes and limitations: Mostly located in CM and EM were contracting CD4+ clones, with contracting CD8+ clones located in EMRA.

TCRdb fed the 5' RACE reads into MiXCR, producing one record per CDR3 protein. Among 120,000 to 150,000 distinct CDR3 sequences listed, over 6% were seen once. The CDR3 sequence is 16 residues long. Germline V gene lookup returns CDR1 SGHTS and CDR2 YDEGEE. Trimming left V 5 bases short and J 5 bases short, with 19 bases between. This clonotype has just a few counts. What it recognizes is unknown. The clonotype originates from an adult woman who had mild COVID-19 (a few samples of this study predate the infection). Cell type and time point are not known. The chain couples TRBV5-8 to TRBJ2-2, with D possibly being TRBD2 (5 bases). What was sequenced was PBMCs or a T cell subset sorted from them (not recorded which). The CDR3 DNA follows: TGTGCCAGCAGGCACTACACTAGAGCGAGAACCGGGGAGCTGTTTTTT. This sequence encodes CASRHYTRARTGELFF.